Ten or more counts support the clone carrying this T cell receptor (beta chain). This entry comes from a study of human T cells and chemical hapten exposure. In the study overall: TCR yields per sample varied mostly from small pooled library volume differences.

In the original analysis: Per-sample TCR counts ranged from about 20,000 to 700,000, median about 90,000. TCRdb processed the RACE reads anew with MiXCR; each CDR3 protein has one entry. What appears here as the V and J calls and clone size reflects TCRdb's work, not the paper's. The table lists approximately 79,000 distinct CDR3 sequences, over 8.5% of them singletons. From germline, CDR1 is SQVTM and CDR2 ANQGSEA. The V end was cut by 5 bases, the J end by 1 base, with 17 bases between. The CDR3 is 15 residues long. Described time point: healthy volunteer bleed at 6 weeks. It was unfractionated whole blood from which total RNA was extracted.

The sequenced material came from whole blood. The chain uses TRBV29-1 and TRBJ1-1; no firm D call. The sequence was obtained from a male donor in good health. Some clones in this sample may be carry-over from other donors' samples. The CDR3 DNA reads TGCAGCGTTAAGAGGGTGGTCGGAGAGAACACTGAAGCTTTCTTT. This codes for CSVKRVVGENTEAFF.